This paragraph reports one TCR beta chain. This clone came up a few times. Its antigen remains unidentified. Per-base quality was not reported, and no clone a single base away is much larger than it. The library was made by the immunoSEQ multiplex PCR assay. As stored in TCRdb, this immuneACCESS dataset retains in-frame rearrangements with V and J assigned. A fraction of the clones does not appear; measured against another copy, unresolved V genes explain less than half of the discrepancy, and the remainder lacks a known reason. Counted in this sample were around 40,000 clones; 85% to 90% of them appeared once. Of the sample, approximately 1.3% is held by the ten largest clones. From the cysteine through the phenylalanine, the CDR3 covers 15 amino acids. Only CDR3 DNA is held: 45 bases, read in frame from base 1. The germline V gene (reference sequence) yields LNHDA for CDR1 and SQIVND for CDR2. V is cut by 3 bases and J by 5 bases, and the space between the germline ends is 16 bases.

The data are from a study of T cell changes during pregnancy in multiple sclerosis (dated by TCRdb to the late 2010s). Turning to the overall study: Changes in the T cell repertoire over the course of pregnancy were examined in this study in women with multiple sclerosis.

Sample: CD4+ T cells from peripheral blood mononuclear cells, taken in the first trimester of pregnancy. The TCR comes from a female donor with multiple sclerosis, enrolled in a pregnancy study. This receptor chain uses TRBV19 and TRBJ1-1, and possibly TRBD1, on 6 matching bases. Read as DNA, the sequence is TGTGCCAGTAGTATGAGGCAGGGGAAGGGGACTGAAGCTTTCTTT. Its protein product is CASSMRQGKGTEAFF.